This T cell receptor (beta chain) was sequenced in a study of draining lymph node invasion in breast cancer (dated by TCRdb to about 2020). About the study as a whole: Histology and cytokeratin immunohistochemistry were used to diagnose nodal metastasis, and EpCAM/CD45 flow cytometry was used to confirm the diagnosis. In a separate targeted assay, bulk TCR-beta CDR3 sequencing compared sorted memory regulatory T cells and memory conventional CD4 T cells across breast cancer tissues. From each patient, matched non-invaded and tumor-invaded tumor-draining lymph nodes and the primary tumor were collected, and both Treg and Tconv subsets were profiled. In the separate targeted TCR sequencing, lymph nodes from five or six patients were covered, and primary tumors were sequenced for three of those patients. Paper-wide results and their limitations: The tumor top-100 clone tracking analysis could be carried out in only two patients. Some clones from the top 100 tumor clones were found in both invaded and non-invaded nodes, which suggests recirculation between the tumor and the draining nodes. Roughly 13-25% of Treg TCRs were shared with Tconvs per tissue, interpreted as suggesting peripheral Treg induction. According to the targeted TCR-seq data, Tregs appeared to be more clonally expanded than Tconvs in every tissue, and both subsets had lower diversity in tumor than in lymph nodes. TCRs shared between Treg and Tconv subsets were regarded as suggestive, but not proof, of a common clonal origin. Data could not resolve whether Treg conversion occurred in a given organ or whether converted Tregs recirculated between nodes and tumor.

Library preparation used bulk RNA-seq. Sequencing was carried out with an Illumina HiSeq 2500. Concerning the study's data processing: For the separate targeted TCR-seq dataset, CDR3 sequences were extracted and quantified from raw reads using MiXCR version 2.1.5 with default parameters. Each TCR-beta clone in the separate targeted TCR-seq dataset was defined by the V gene, J gene and CDR3 sequence taken together. In the separate targeted TCR-seq dataset, clones with fewer than three counts were first removed, after which only the 90% most strongly expressed clones per sample were kept. For each tissue in the separate targeted TCR-seq dataset, Treg-Tconv overlap was calculated by dividing the number of shared clones by the total number of Treg clones and multiplying by 100. TCRdb took the public reads, trimmed them with fastp at Q25, ran MiXCR for clone calling and kept in-frame beta chains. Every entry covers one CDR3 protein and lists the most common genes and DNA from its rows. These V and J calls originate from TCRdb's pipeline instead of the authors' own analysis. The sample has about 3,500 distinct CDR3 sequences on record, 75% to 80% of them singletons. The ten largest clones take up about 1.7% of the sample.

For memory conventional CD4 T cells, the sort was based on CD4+ CD45RA- CD25- cells. Tumor-draining lymph nodes were classified as non-invaded or invaded according to the absence or presence of metastatic tumor cells. Before staining and sorting, T cells were pre-enriched using a Miltenyi Pan T Cell isolation kit. Immunohistochemistry for estrogen receptor, progesterone receptor, HER2 and Ki-67 was used to characterize the primary tumors. Within a few hours after surgery, the fresh surgical tissue was processed by cutting it into small fragments. Tissue fragments were enzymatically digested with Liberase TL plus DNase for 20 minutes and filtered through a 40-micrometer strainer. After DAPI live/dead staining, sorting was performed on a BD FACS Aria II with about 97-99% purity. Sorted cells were lysed in TCL buffer and RNA was purified with a Norgen Single Cell RNA purification kit including DNase treatment.

Turning to this clonotype: Its antigen is not yet known. The record has no base qualities; no much larger clone is one base away.

Spanning cysteine to phenylalanine, the CDR3 consists of 15 amino acids. Only CDR3 DNA remains: 45 bases, in frame from the first base. V is pruned by 4 bases and J by 12 bases, leaving 9 bases of the junction without a gene match. CDR1 SGHTA and CDR2 FQGNSA were looked up in the germline V gene. The source material was sorted memory CD4+ effector T cells from a lymph node. The meaning of the sample's cell subset or site label: CD45RA-negative sorted CD4+ T cells (memory Tconv or effector/memory Treg). This receptor was obtained from a female donor with luminal breast cancer. This receptor chain uses TRBV7-2 and TRBJ2-1, and 13 bases in between align with TRBD2. The CDR3 reads as follows: CASSSGTSGIRVQFF. The DNA sequence is given as TGTGCCAGCAGCTCCGGGACTAGCGGGATACGAGTGCAGTTCTTC.